This entry is about one TCR beta chain. The antigen remains undetermined. These data are taken from a study of PD-1 blockade in classical Hodgkin lymphoma. Whole-study findings and limits: Healthy donors reportedly exceeded newly diagnosed patients in baseline TCR diversity. Those starting nivolumab under 1 year post-ASCT were excluded.

Looked up from germline, CDR1 is SGHTS and CDR2 is YDEGEE. CDR3 length: 14 residues. Trimming stripped 5 bases from V and 0 bases from J, with 12 bases between. Relapse after autologous stem cell transplantation occurred in every patient, and brentuximab vedotin exposure varied. Assay used: immunoSEQ multiplex PCR; TCRdb lists only in-frame clones, some missing. Counted here are about 7,400 clones, 75% to 85% occurring once; the ten biggest clones make up 46%. The rearrangement uses TRBV5-8 and TRBJ2-7; tentative D call: TRBD1 (6 bases). The sample here was peripheral blood mononuclear cells (PBMCs), taken before the second cycle of nivolumab. The TCR comes from a human donor with classical Hodgkin lymphoma. CDR3 in amino acids: CASRTTGSSYEQYF. The CDR3 region has the DNA TGTGCCAGCAGGACCACAGGGAGCTCCTACGAGCAGTACTTC.